Each of the 18 T cell receptor beta chains below was sequenced from the same sample in a study of regulatory T cells in long-lasting Graves disease. Arm-PCR of CDR3 regions with iRepertoire HTBI primers generated TCR beta libraries. TCRdb processed the multiplex PCR reads anew with MiXCR; each CDR3 protein has one entry. Here the sample spans about 400,000 distinct CDR3 sequences, less than 25% being singletons. Time point specified: persistent/refractory GD, antithyroid drugs over 5 years with positive TRAb. PBMC RNA was the source of the TCR library. The sample here was peripheral blood mononuclear cells (PBMCs), taken when the disease was refractory, from a patient treated with antithyroid drugs. These receptors came from a female donor with Graves disease.

This clonotype has a handful of counts. An end of the junction differs from the germline gene, which may be a read error. This chain uses TRBV13 with TRBJ2-7, with 11 positions matching TRBD2. CDR1 is PRHDT and CDR2 is FYEKMQ in the germline V gene (reference sequence). This CDR3 is 16 amino acids long. The CDR3 loop is CASRLATTSGMGEQYF. The CDR3 bases are TGTGCCAGCAGATTAGCAACGACTAGCGGGATGGGTGAGCAGTACTTC. The variable domain in full, completed from reference TRBV13 and TRBJ2-7, reads AAGVIQSPRHLIKEKRETATLKCYPIPRHDTVYWYQQGPGQDPQFLISFYEKMQSDKGSIPDRFSAQQFSDYHSELNMSSLELGDSALYFCASRLATTSGMGEQYFGPGTRLTVT.

The V and J genes are TRBV20-1 and TRBJ2-7; a possible D gene is TRBD1 (6 bases). Germline V gene lookup returns CDR1 DFQATT and CDR2 SNEGSKA (reference sequence). Trimming shortened V by 1 base and J by 3 bases, and 10 bases separated the two germline ends. This CDR3 has 13 residues. The CDR3: CSARVGRGYEQYF. CDR3 coding DNA: TGCAGTGCTAGAGTGGGCAGGGGCTACGAGCAGTACTTC.

This clonotype was seen repeatedly, ten times or more. The chain recombines TRBV11-2 with TRBJ1-6; 10 positions agree with TRBD1. The CDR3 extends over 13 amino acids. Germline CDR1 SGHAT, CDR2 FQNNGV. J was trimmed by 7 bases and V by 8 bases; bases with no gene match: 2. The CDR3: CASGTGANSPLHF. The CDR3 nucleotides are TGTGCCAGCGGGACAGGGGCAAATTCACCCCTCCACTTT.

This clonotype has just a few counts. A read error is possible here, since a much larger clone lies one base away. The chain carries TRBV20-1 and TRBJ2-5; 8 positions match TRBD1. CDR1 and CDR2 from the germline V gene are DFQATT and SNEGSKA (reference sequence). This CDR3 contains 11 residues. CDR3 in amino acids: CSAEQGETRYF. CDR3 bases: TGCAGTGCTGAACAGGGGGAGACCCGGTACTTC.

The rearrangement links TRBV5-4 to TRBJ1-2; the D gene is possibly TRBD1 (6 bases). Germline assignment: CDR1 SGHNT and CDR2 YYREEE (reference sequence). This CDR3 contains 14 residues. V lost 4 bases, J lost 8 bases, and 18 bases lay in between. In DNA, the CDR3 is TGTGCCAGCAGCGGTGGACAGAACAGGTGGGGCTACACCTTC. It is translated as CASSGGQNRWGYTF.

Concerning this clonotype itself: A much larger clone differs from this one at a single base, so this may be a read error. The V gene is TRBV12-3 or TRBV12-4, the J gene TRBJ1-2, with a possible D match to TRBD1 (5 bases). This CDR3 contains 15 residues. The ends were cut back, 5 bases at V and 6 bases at J, with 19 bases in the middle. CDR3 in DNA: TGTGCCAGCAGTCCTCGGAGGTCGGGGGAGCATGGCTACACCTTC. This translates into CASSPRRSGEHGYTF.

This clonotype was seen many times. V is TRBV6-1 and J is TRBJ2-7, with TRBD1 identical over 8 bases. After removal of 6 bases from V and 0 bases from J, the junction contained 16 bases not matched to a gene. CDR1 MNHNS and CDR2 SASEGT come from the germline V gene. The CDR3 length is 18 residues. CDR3: CASSDRSDRGASSYEQYF. CDR3 coding DNA: TGTGCCAGCAGCGACCGGAGCGACAGGGGAGCAAGCTCCTACGAGCAGTACTTC.

This clonotype was recorded a few times. The rearrangement joins TRBV6-2 or TRBV6-3 to TRBJ2-4, with 9 positions matching TRBD1. The CDR3 contains 16 residues. Trimming took 6 bases from V and 1 from J; bases not matched to a gene: 7. CDR1 is MNHEY and CDR2 is SVGEGT in the germline V gene. CDR3: CASSPGQGKAKNIQYF. The CDR3 nucleotides are TGTGCCAGCAGCCCTGGACAGGGGAAGGCCAAAAACATTCAGTACTTC.

This clonotype was observed a handful of times. This chain connects TRBV11-2 to TRBJ1-2; 7 nucleotides match TRBD1. J was trimmed by 3 bases and V by 1 base; bases with no gene match: 5. Germline assignment: CDR1 SGHAT and CDR2 FQNNGV. The CDR3 totals 15 residues. Written as DNA, the CDR3 is TGTGCCAGCAGCTTAGGGCCAGGGGGTTACTATGGCTACACCTTC. Residues: CASSLGPGGYYGYTF.

The chain has TRBV10-3 and TRBJ1-2; 11 bases match TRBD1. J was trimmed by 2 bases and V by 8 bases; bases with no gene match: 4. Germline V gene lookup returns CDR1 ENHRY and CDR2 SYGVKD. CDR3 length: 14 residues. CDR3 loop: CAIGTGGINYGYTF. Here the CDR3 DNA reads TGTGCCATCGGGACAGGGGGGATAAACTATGGCTACACCTTC.

This clonotype was detected a few times. This chain connects TRBV28 to TRBJ1-5; 8 bases agree with TRBD1. The junction had 16 bases not matched to a gene; V was cut back by 6 bases and J by 9 bases. Germline CDR1 reads MDHEN; CDR2 reads SYDVKM. This CDR3 is 16 amino acids long. CDR3: CASRSSQGAIFRPQHF. The DNA of the CDR3 is TGTGCCAGCAGGTCCTCCCAGGGGGCGATATTTCGGCCCCAGCATTTT.

This clonotype has ten or more counts. This chain connects TRBV2 to TRBJ2-7, with 7 bases fitting TRBD1. J was trimmed by 5 bases and V by 8 bases; bases with no gene match: 15. The germline V gene encodes CDR1 SNHLY and CDR2 FYNNEI. The CDR3 spans 15 residues. CDR3 protein: CASRQDRQGRHEQYF. Written as DNA, the CDR3 is TGTGCCAGCCGTCAGGACCGACAGGGTAGGCACGAGCAGTACTTC.

This clonotype was seen a few times. This sequence joins TRBV10-3 and TRBJ2-1, with 10 bases fitting TRBD1. The CDR3 spans 14 residues. J gave up 8 bases and V 10 bases, and 11 bases lay outside the gene matches. Germline V gives CDR1 ENHRY, CDR2 SYGVKD. The CDR3 bases are TGTGCCACCCACGACGGGACAGGGGCGGATGAGCAGTTCTTC. Translation gives CATHDGTGADEQFF.

This clonotype has a handful of counts. The rearrangement links TRBV27 to TRBJ1-2; TRBD1 matches 7 bases. CDR1 is MNHEY, CDR2 SMNVEV, per germline (reference sequence). V lost 5 bases, J lost 7 bases, and 7 bases stayed unmatched. This CDR3 has 13 residues. The CDR3 loop reads CASSAPTGFGYTF. CDR3 in DNA: TGTGCCAGCAGTGCCCCGACAGGGTTTGGCTACACCTTC.

This clonotype was detected ten times or more. The chain combines TRBV29-1 with TRBJ2-7; D is unclear. There are 13 residues in the CDR3. Germline assignment: CDR1 SQVTM and CDR2 ANQGSEA. Trimming pared 4 bases from V and 0 bases from J, leaving 10 bases between. The CDR3 DNA reads as TGCAGCGTTGGCGGCGGCTCCTCCTACGAGCAGTACTTC. This sequence encodes CSVGGGSSYEQYF.

This clonotype came up many times. The rearrangement links TRBV19 to TRBJ1-1, with TRBD1 as a possible D gene (6 bases). The length of the CDR3 is 16 residues. Trimming shortened V by 5 bases and J by 2 bases, and 18 bases separated the two germline ends. Germline V CDR1 and CDR2: LNHDA, SQIVND (reference sequence). The CDR3 region is CASSAAPRTANTEAFF. The CDR3 DNA reads TGTGCCAGTAGTGCGGCCCCCCGGACAGCCAACACTGAAGCTTTCTTT.

Details on this clonotype: A much more abundant neighbour one base away suggests this may be a read error. V and J are TRBV2 and TRBJ2-7; 8 bases map to TRBD2. The length of the CDR3 is 15 residues. Trimming took 10 bases from V and 9 from J; bases not matched to a gene: 20. Germline V gives CDR1 SNHLY, CDR2 FYNNEI. For the CDR3, the DNA is TGTGCCACCCGACTAGCGAGTAACTATCCTACGATGCAGTACTTC. This translates into CATRLASNYPTMQYF.

In this sample, this clonotype turned up many times. The chain joins TRBV7-8 to TRBJ1-1, with 7 bases matching TRBD1. Germline loops: CDR1 SGHVS, CDR2 FQNEAQ. There are 17 residues in the CDR3. Unmatched junction bases numbered 12, after V lost 5 bases and J lost 0 bases. The CDR3 region has the DNA TGTGCCAGCAGCGTATACAGGGGAACAGGTATGAACACTGAAGCTTTCTTT. Amino acid sequence: CASSVYRGTGMNTEAFF.